The next 14 T cell receptor beta chains were all read from a single sample in a study of shared clonotypes between healthy human individuals. Assay: immunoSEQ multiplex PCR; the TCRdb copy retains only in-frame clones and omits some. The sample holds around 980,000 clones; 75% to 80% are singletons and the top ten take roughly 0.65%. Sequencing was carried out using memory CD4+ T cells from PBMCs. Subset described: CD45RA-negative fraction. The source is a man between 18 and 35 years old in good health. Some clones in this sample may be carry-over from other donors' samples.

This clone has just one count. This chain joins TRBV28 and TRBJ1-1; D ambiguous. V was shortened by 1 base and J by 4 bases, with 10 bases between the two germline ends. The CDR3 totals 14 residues. Germline V CDR1 and CDR2: MDHEN, SYDVKM. CDR3 sequence: CASSLFGVGTEAFF. CDR3 coding DNA: TGTGCCAGCAGTTTATTTGGGGTGGGCACTGAAGCTTTCTTT.

This chain joins TRBV29-1 and TRBJ2-1; TRBD2 aligns across 7 bases. The CDR3 extends over 16 amino acids. V shed 4 bases and J 0 bases; nucleotides not matched to a gene: 9. CDR1 is SQVTM, CDR2 ANQGSEA, per germline. Here the CDR3 reads CSVGSLASGSYNEQFF. CDR3 in DNA: TGCAGCGTTGGATCCTTGGCTAGCGGCTCCTACAATGAGCAGTTCTTC.

This clone has a count of ten or more. CDR3 region: CASKEGAENQPQHF. The CDR3 nucleotides are TGTGCCAGCAAAGAGGGGGCGGAAAATCAGCCCCAGCATTTT. The rearrangement joins TRBV6-1 to TRBJ1-5; 7 nucleotides align to TRBD1. V gave up 7 bases and J gave up 4 bases; unmatched junction bases: 7. CDR3 length: 14 residues. Germline V gene sequence: CDR1 MNHNS, CDR2 SASEGT.

The CDR3: CASSRQTDEQYF. As DNA, the CDR3 is TGTGCCTCCTCTCGCCAGACCGACGAGCAGTACTTC. This chain uses TRBV6-1 with TRBJ2-7; D gene ambiguous. The length of the CDR3 is 12 residues. From germline, CDR1 is MNHNS and CDR2 SASEGT. With 11 bases removed from V and 5 bases from J, the gap between germline ends came to 16 bases.

The chain is built from TRBV4-2 and TRBJ2-1; 8 bases line up with TRBD2. Trimming removed 2 bases from V and 8 bases from J; junction bases left unmatched: 11. The germline V gene encodes CDR1 LGHNA and CDR2 YNFKEQ. CDR3 size: 16 residues. In DNA form, the CDR3 reads TGTGCCAGCAGCCAATTGACGGGACTAGTTTTCGATGAGCAGTTCTTC. Its translation is CASSQLTGLVFDEQFF.

To note about this clone: This may arise from a read error, as a much more abundant clone is one base away. V and J are TRBV28 and TRBJ1-4; D gene unclear. Deletions cut 5 bases from V and 3 bases from J, with 4 bases between. The CDR3 sequence is 12 residues long. Germline V CDR1 and CDR2: MDHEN, SYDVKM. DNA for the CDR3: TGTGCCAGCAGTCAATCTAATGAAAAACTGTTTTTT. It is translated as CASSQSNEKLFF.

The CDR3 nucleotides read TGTGCCAGCAGCGAAACCGACAGGGGGCGGGAGACCCAGTACTTC. This sequence encodes CASSETDRGRETQYF. J is TRBJ2-5 and V is TRBV9; 10 bases fit TRBD1. V shed 3 bases and J 5 bases; nucleotides not matched to a gene: 7. This CDR3 has 15 amino acids. CDR1 SGDLS and CDR2 YYNGEE come from the germline V gene.

In its sample, this clone was seen once. This chain connects TRBV9 to TRBJ2-1; 12 bases fit TRBD2. Germline V gives CDR1 SGDLS, CDR2 YYNGEE. The CDR3 totals 17 residues. J lost 9 bases, V lost 3 bases, and 13 bases had no gene match. The DNA for the CDR3 is TGTGCCAGCAGCGCACGGACTAGCGGGAACCCCCCCCCTGAGCAGTTCTTC. Protein product: CASSARTSGNPPPEQFF.

The CDR3 nucleotides read TGTGCCAGCGGACCCGGCCTCAGTTTTTCAACTAATGAAAAACTGTTTTTT. Its translation is CASGPGLSFSTNEKLFF. The chain carries TRBV28 and TRBJ1-4; D is ambiguous. Trimming cost V 8 bases and J 0 bases, with 19 bases left between them. Per germline, CDR1 MDHEN and CDR2 SYDVKM. The CDR3 is made up of 17 amino acids.

The chain has TRBV28 and TRBJ1-3; 7 nucleotides match TRBD1. Germline V gene data show CDR1 as MDHEN and CDR2 as SYDVKM. After removal of 3 bases from V and 0 bases from J, the junction contained 11 bases not matched to a gene. The CDR3 contains 18 residues. The CDR3 DNA reads as TGTGCCAGCAGTTTCGGGGGGACAGTAACCACCTCTGGAAACACCATATATTTT. Protein: CASSFGGTVTTSGNTIYF.

This clone was detected a few times. The rearrangement uses TRBV6-6 and TRBJ1-3; the D is unclear. V gave up 6 bases and J gave up 2 bases, with 17 bases separating them. The CDR3 sequence is 16 residues long. Germline assignment: CDR1 MNHNY and CDR2 SVGAGI (reference sequence). The CDR3, as DNA: TGTGCCAGCAGCACCTCTGGAGCAGGCCCTGGAAACACCATATATTTT. Translated, it gives CASSTSGAGPGNTIYF.

Only a few counts were recorded for this clone. The gene calls are TRBV9 and TRBJ2-3; TRBD2 matches at 16 bases. The CDR3 has 18 amino acids. V shed 0 bases and J 5 bases; nucleotides not matched to a gene: 6. Germline assignment: CDR1 SGDLS and CDR2 YYNGEE. CDR3 in DNA: TGTGCCAGCAGCGTAGCTCCGGGACTAGCGGGAGGGAGAGATACGCAGTATTTT. Its protein is CASSVAPGLAGGRDTQYF.

V usage is TRBV30 and J usage is TRBJ1-1; D uncertain. Germline CDR1 reads GTSNPN; CDR2 reads SVGIG (reference sequence). V dropped 4 bases and J dropped 3 bases, with 12 bases sitting between them. This CDR3 is 13 amino acids long. In nucleotides, the CDR3 is TGTGCCTGGATTCCGGGCCCCTACACTGAAGCTTTCTTT. Protein product: CAWIPGPYTEAFF. Based on the CDR3 plus reference TRBV30 and TRBJ1-1, the full variable domain is SQTIHQWPATLVQPVGSPLSLECTVEGTSNPNLYWYRQAAGRGLQLLFYSVGIGQISSEVPQNLSASRPQDRQFILSSKKLLLSDSGFYLCAWIPGPYTEAFFGQGTRLTVV.

This clone was recorded only once. This chain joins TRBV4-1 and TRBJ2-7; 7 bases align to TRBD2. After removal of 1 base from V and 3 bases from J, the junction contained 12 bases not matched to a gene. Germline V gene lookup returns CDR1 MGHRA and CDR2 YSYEKL. The CDR3 is made up of 17 amino acids. The CDR3: CASSQGPGRTGGYEQYF. In nucleotides, the CDR3 is TGCGCCAGCAGCCAAGGGCCGGGGAGGACGGGAGGCTACGAGCAGTACTTC.